This note documents a single T cell receptor (beta chain) sequence. Antigen unknown. This entry belongs to a study of OX40 agonist ivuxolimab in advanced cancers. Study background: One patient with hepatocellular carcinoma and two with cutaneous melanoma, three in all, had partial responses. Broader study findings: At 0.1 to 3.0 mg/kg, clonal expansion of CD4+ and CD8+ blood T cells had occurred by week 6.

This CDR3 contains 15 residues. CDR1 and CDR2 (germline): MDHEN, SYDVKM. Trimming cost V 8 bases and J 4 bases, with 21 bases left between them. The repertoire was sequenced with immunoSEQ multiplex PCR; TCRdb's copy has only in-frame clones and lacks some. The data show about 150,000 clones, about nine tenths seen once. The genes are TRBV28 and TRBJ2-7; a weak D match, TRBD2 (6 bases). The source of this sequence is an adult with an advanced solid tumor such as melanoma, head and neck, liver or kidney cancer. Sequencing used CD4+ or CD8+ T cells sorted from blood, obtained in a trial of the OX40 agonist ivuxolimab. The CDR3 loop reads CASSTGGGRGYEQYF. As DNA, the CDR3 is TGTGCCAGCTCAACTGGTGGAGGGCGCGGGTACGAGCAGTACTTC.